Shown below are 28 T cell receptor beta chains from a single sample sequenced in a study of low-dose radiotherapy and immunotherapy resistance in tumors. This sample's time point: before trial treatment. Priming of first-strand cDNA relied on TRAV- and TRBV-specific primers (covering alpha and beta chains). TCRs were put through approximately 21 PCR cycles of amplification with Phusion. A constant-region primer and the V-primer adapter served as the primer pair. TCRdb independently ran MiXCR on the reads; one entry per CDR3 protein. Here the sample spans about 64,000 distinct CDR3 sequences, more than 20% being singletons. The input for sequencing was PBMCs, taken before treatment. These receptors were obtained from a male donor with rectosigmoid adenocarcinoma.

This clonotype was counted many times. The chain has TRBV19 and TRBJ2-2; tentative D call: TRBD2 (5 bases). Per the germline V gene, CDR1 is LNHDA and CDR2 is SQIVND (reference sequence). CDR3 size: 18 residues. V gave up 0 bases and J gave up 7 bases, with 21 bases separating them. The CDR3 bases are TGTGCCAGTAGTATAGATTCCATCTCGGTTAATCGGGACGGGGAGCTGTTTTTT. Its protein product is CASSIDSISVNRDGELFF.

This chain joins TRBV7-9 and TRBJ2-3, with D tentatively TRBD2 (6 bases). Trimming stripped 5 bases from V and 7 bases from J, with 13 bases between. CDR3 length equals 13 residues. Germline values: CDR1 SEHNR, CDR2 FQNEAQ (reference sequence). Written as DNA, the CDR3 is TGTGCCAGCAGCCCGGGACTCCAATATACGCAGTATTTT. This sequence encodes CASSPGLQYTQYF.

There are many counts of this clonotype. The chain recombines TRBV6-2 or TRBV6-3 with TRBJ1-1; D may be TRBD1 (6 bases). V dropped 5 bases and J dropped 1 base, with 14 bases sitting between them. The CDR3 runs 15 residues. In germline, CDR1 is MNHEY, CDR2 SVGEGT. CDR3 nucleotides: TGTGCCAGCAGTCAGGGGACACCGCGGAACACTGAAGCTTTCTTT. It codes for CASSQGTPRNTEAFF.

This clonotype was seen repeatedly, ten times or more. The chain employs TRBV12-3 or TRBV12-4 and TRBJ1-5; D unresolved. V lost 5 bases and J 2 bases, leaving 16 bases between the germline ends. The CDR3 runs 16 residues. DNA of the CDR3: TGTGCCAGCAGTCTGACCCCTTCCCGGGGCAATCAGCCCCAGCATTTT. Protein sequence: CASSLTPSRGNQPQHF.

This clonotype came up many times. V gene TRBV30 combines with J gene TRBJ1-4; D is possibly TRBD1 (5 bases). V lost 2 bases, J lost 8 bases, and 18 bases lay in between. Germline V gene sequence: CDR1 GTSNPN, CDR2 SVGIG (reference sequence). The CDR3 extends over 15 amino acids. The CDR3 DNA reads TGTGCCTGGAGTCCATCGGGACGGTTTGGGGAAAAACTGTTTTTT. Residues: CAWSPSGRFGEKLFF.

V gene TRBV9 combines with J gene TRBJ2-5; TRBD2 matches at 10 bases. Trimming took 7 bases from V and 5 from J; bases not matched to a gene: 5. The V gene's germline CDR1 is SGDLS and CDR2 YYNGEE. This CDR3 comprises 13 residues. The DNA for the CDR3 is TGTGCCAGCGGGCCTAGCGGGAGTGAGACCCAGTACTTC. It encodes CASGPSGSETQYF.

This clonotype has a count of ten or more. The chain couples TRBV4-3 to TRBJ1-2, with 7 bases matching TRBD1. V trimming: 0 bases; J trimming: 8 bases; junction bases outside the gene matches: 12. Germline assignment: CDR1 LGHNA and CDR2 YSLEER. This CDR3 spans 16 amino acids. CDR3 coding DNA: TGCGCCAGCAGCCAAGATTTGGGACAGCTTACCTGGGGCTACACCTTC. Translation: CASSQDLGQLTWGYTF.

This clonotype was recorded once. This is likely an artifact of a read error, given a far larger clone one base away. The rearrangement uses TRBV7-2 and TRBJ2-7; D gene ambiguous. The ends were cut back, 5 bases at V and 8 bases at J, with 16 bases in the middle. This CDR3 comprises 13 residues. Germline CDR1 and CDR2: SGHTA and FQGNSA. This CDR3 reads CASSQDSLSKQYF. CDR3 in DNA: TGTGCCAGCAGCCAAGATAGTTTGTCGAAGCAGTACTTC. Supplemented by reference TRBV7-2 and TRBJ2-7, the full variable domain reads GAGVSQSPSNKVTEKGKDVELRCDPISGHTALYWYRQSLGQGLEFLIYFQGNSAPDKSGLPSDRFSAERTGGSVSTLTIQRTQQEDSAVYLCASSQDSLSKQYFGPGTRLTVT.

This clonotype was counted at least ten times. This chain links TRBV29-1 with TRBJ1-1; no clear D gene. V was trimmed by 6 bases and J by 4 bases, leaving 9 bases between them. The CDR3 loop spans 11 amino acids. CDR1 SQVTM and CDR2 ANQGSEA come from the germline V gene. The CDR3 bases are TGCAGCGTCGAAAGGACCACTGAAGCTTTCTTT. Encoded protein: CSVERTTEAFF.

The sample holds many counts of this clonotype. V and J are TRBV20-1 and TRBJ2-5; TRBD1 matches 8 bases. The CDR3 has 14 residues. The V gene's germline CDR1 is DFQATT and CDR2 SNEGSKA (reference sequence). Trimming at V came to 3 bases and at J to 5 bases, leaving 8 bases not matched to a gene. CDR3 sequence reads: CSASLTGGRETQYF. As DNA, the CDR3 is TGCAGTGCTAGTCTTACAGGGGGGCGGGAGACCCAGTACTTC.

This clonotype has a count of ten or more. The rearrangement uses TRBV15 and TRBJ2-2; TRBD2 matches at 7 bases. The CDR3 is 15 residues long. Germline loops: CDR1 LNHNV, CDR2 YYDKDF (reference sequence). V was pared by 3 bases and J by 6 bases, with 7 bases of the junction left unmatched. CDR3: CATSREASGAGELFF. The CDR3 region has the DNA TGTGCCACCAGCAGGGAAGCTAGCGGCGCCGGGGAGCTGTTTTTT.

The V gene is TRBV4-1, the J gene TRBJ1-5; no clear D. V lost 4 bases, J lost 7 bases, and 17 bases lay in between. The CDR3 runs to 15 residues. Germline V gene lookup returns CDR1 MGHRA and CDR2 YSYEKL. This chain's CDR3 is CASSPGVPAGQPQHF. The CDR3 DNA follows: TGCGCCAGCAGCCCGGGAGTCCCGGCCGGGCAGCCCCAGCATTTT.

Ten or more counts support this clonotype. The chain employs TRBV7-2 and TRBJ2-7, with 9 bases aligning to TRBD1. Looked up from germline, CDR1 is SGHTA and CDR2 is FQGNSA. V lost 5 bases, J lost 4 bases, and 12 bases stayed unmatched. CDR3 length equals 16 residues. CDR3 bases: TGTGCCAGCAGCCCGATGGGCGGGACAGGGTTGTACGAGCAGTACTTC. It is translated as CASSPMGGTGLYEQYF. Using reference TRBV7-2 and TRBJ2-7 for the parts outside the CDR3, the full variable domain is GAGVSQSPSNKVTEKGKDVELRCDPISGHTALYWYRQSLGQGLEFLIYFQGNSAPDKSGLPSDRFSAERTGGSVSTLTIQRTQQEDSAVYLCASSPMGGTGLYEQYFGPGTRLTVT.

The CDR3 spells CACQTQNGNQPQHF. Here the CDR3 DNA reads TGTGCCTGCCAGACACAAAATGGGAATCAGCCCCAGCATTTT. This sequence joins TRBV30 and TRBJ1-5; D is undetermined. Trimming shortened V by 6 bases and J by 4 bases, and 16 bases separated the two germline ends. The CDR3 spans 14 residues. Germline CDR1 is GTSNPN and CDR2 is SVGIG (reference sequence).

This clonotype is medium-sized within its sample. The rearrangement links TRBV28 to TRBJ2-7; D is perhaps TRBD1 (6 bases). The germline V gene has CDR1 MDHEN and CDR2 SYDVKM. Trimming took off 7 bases at V and 2 bases at J, with 18 bases between the two ends. The CDR3 is 15 amino acids. The CDR3 coding sequence is TGTGCCAGCACAGGGGACACTAACGTTCCCTACGAGCAGTACTTC. It is translated as CASTGDTNVPYEQYF.

This chain joins TRBV28 and TRBJ1-1; TRBD1 is a possible D gene (5 bases). Germline V gene lookup returns CDR1 MDHEN and CDR2 SYDVKM. V was pared by 6 bases and J by 5 bases, with 13 bases between. The CDR3 is 13 residues long. CDR3 nucleotides: TGTGCCAGCAGGATCGGGTGGGGGACTGAAGCTTTCTTT. It codes for CASRIGWGTEAFF.

This clonotype was seen at least ten times. This chain joins TRBV9 and TRBJ2-5; TRBD2 agrees at 8 bases. V lost 2 bases and J lost 5; bases outside the gene matches: 5. The germline gives CDR1 SGDLS, CDR2 YYNGEE. The CDR3 loop spans 14 amino acids. CDR3 DNA sequence: TGTGCCAGCAGCGTCCCTTCGGGGGGGGAGACCCAGTACTTC. Encoded protein: CASSVPSGGETQYF.

V gene TRBV11-2 combines with J gene TRBJ2-3; D tentatively reads TRBD1 or TRBD2 (5 bases each). The CDR3 sequence is 16 residues long. The ends were cut back, 5 bases at V and 2 bases at J, with 17 bases in the middle. Germline lookup yields CDR1 SGHAT and CDR2 FQNNGV. CDR3 protein: CASSDPVTGPTDTQYF. The CDR3 bases are TGTGCCAGCAGCGACCCCGTGACGGGGCCCACAGATACGCAGTATTTT.

In the case of this clonotype: This sequence is one base from a far larger clone and is likely a read error. The V gene is TRBV4-3, the J gene TRBJ2-7; 9 nucleotides line up with TRBD1. This CDR3 is built from 18 residues. The germline CDR1 and CDR2 sequences are LGHNA and YSLEER. V gave up 0 bases and J gave up 7 bases; unmatched junction bases: 16. The CDR3 protein is CASSQDFSGTGFVNEQYF. CDR3 coding DNA: TGCGCCAGCAGCCAAGATTTTTCAGGGACAGGGTTTGTCAATGAGCAGTACTTC.

Concerning this clonotype itself: A read error is likely here: a far larger clone is one base away. V and J are TRBV6-1 and TRBJ1-3, with no clear D. Per germline, CDR1 MNHNS and CDR2 SASEGT. This CDR3 has 14 residues. Between the trimmed V and J ends, which lost 5 bases and 0 bases, there was a span of 8 bases. The CDR3 region is CASSYGSSGNTIYF. CDR3 nucleotides: TGTGCCAGCAGTTACGGCAGCTCTGGAAACACCATATATTTT.

This clonotype has ten or more counts. The chain links TRBV4-2 to TRBJ2-2, with 12 positions matching TRBD2. The CDR3 totals 19 residues. The V gene's germline CDR1 is LGHNA and CDR2 YNFKEQ. V lost 1 base, J lost 2 bases, and 8 bases stayed unmatched. CDR3 region: CASSQALGLAGLNTGELFF. DNA for the CDR3: TGTGCCAGCAGCCAAGCTTTAGGACTAGCGGGACTAAACACCGGGGAGCTGTTTTTT.

Points on this clonotype: A read error is likely here: a far larger clone is one base away. The chain recombines TRBV18 with TRBJ2-7; the D gene is possibly TRBD1 (6 bases). Trimming removed 5 bases at V and 7 bases at J, with 21 bases between. Germline CDR1 KGHSH, CDR2 LQKENI. CDR3 length: 15 residues. The CDR3 spells CASSSEQGPYNEQYF. The CDR3 DNA is TGTGCCAGCTCATCAGAGCAGGGGCCCTACAATGAGCAGTACTTC.

This clonotype was detected ten times or more. The V and J genes are TRBV19 and TRBJ1-1; the D gene is possibly TRBD1 (5 bases). The CDR3 covers 14 residues. Germline CDR1 reads LNHDA; CDR2 reads SQIVND (reference sequence). V lost 5 bases and J lost 5, with 15 bases in between. CDR3 region: CASSPDVWGTEAFF. CDR3 sequence (DNA): TGTGCCAGTAGTCCCGACGTGTGGGGGACTGAAGCTTTCTTT.

This clonotype was seen many times. The chain links TRBV11-2 to TRBJ2-7; tentatively, D is TRBD1 or TRBD2 (5 bases each). The V end was cut by 1 base, the J end by 5 bases, with 18 bases between. This CDR3 has 16 amino acids. The germline V gene encodes CDR1 SGHAT and CDR2 FQNNGV. CDR3 nucleotides: TGTGCCAGCAGCTTAGTGCCGGGACCCCTCGTCCACGAGCAGTACTTC. It specifies CASSLVPGPLVHEQYF.

This clonotype has ten or more counts. This rearrangement joins TRBV7-3 to TRBJ2-1, with unresolved D. Germline V gives CDR1 SGHTA, CDR2 FQGTGA. CDR3 size: 11 residues. Trimming removed 4 bases from V and 15 bases from J, with 13 bases in between. CDR3 DNA sequence: TGTGCCAGCAGCTCCGACGGGCCCCCGTTCTTC. This codes for CASSSDGPPFF.

This clonotype was counted many times. The chain uses TRBV12-3 or TRBV12-4 and TRBJ1-4; TRBD1 aligns across 8 bases. The length of the CDR3 is 16 residues. V shed 1 base and J 3 bases; nucleotides not matched to a gene: 4. The DNA for the CDR3 is TGTGCCAGCAGTTTAGACCCGGGACAGGCTAATGAAAAACTGTTTTTT. It translates to CASSLDPGQANEKLFF.

This clonotype has just a few counts. V is TRBV7-6 and J is TRBJ2-3, with TRBD2 matching 11 bases. Germline values: CDR1 SGHVS, CDR2 FNYEAQ. The CDR3 spans 17 residues. V lost 5 bases to trimming and J lost 0 bases; unmatched junction nucleotides: 7. The CDR3 DNA reads TGTGCCAGCAGCCCCCTAGCGGGGGGCACTAGCACAGATACGCAGTATTTT. It yields the protein CASSPLAGGTSTDTQYF.

This clonotype is labeled as medium-sized. This chain links TRBV28 with TRBJ2-7, with a tentative D call TRBD1 (6 bases). CDR3 size: 15 residues. The V and J ends lost 6 bases and 6 bases respectively, with 21 bases between them. Germline CDR1 and CDR2: MDHEN and SYDVKM. Written as DNA, the CDR3 is TGTGCCAGCAGCACCCAACTGGTGGGGGCCGCCGAGCAGTACTTC. Translation: CASSTQLVGAAEQYF.